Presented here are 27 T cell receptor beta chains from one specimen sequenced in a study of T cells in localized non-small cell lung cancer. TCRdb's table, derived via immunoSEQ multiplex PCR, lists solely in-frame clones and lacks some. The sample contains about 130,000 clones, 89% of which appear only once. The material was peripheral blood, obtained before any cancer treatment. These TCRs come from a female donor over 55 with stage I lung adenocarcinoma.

CDR3 amino acids: CASSFVGQFPTEAFF. The CDR3 region has the DNA TGTGCCAGCAGCTTCGTAGGACAGTTTCCCACTGAAGCTTTCTTT. The chain recombines TRBV7-9 with TRBJ1-1, with D possibly being TRBD1 (6 bases). The CDR3 runs 15 residues. Per germline, CDR1 SEHNR and CDR2 FQNEAQ (reference sequence). Trimming removed 3 bases at V and 4 bases at J, with 15 bases between.

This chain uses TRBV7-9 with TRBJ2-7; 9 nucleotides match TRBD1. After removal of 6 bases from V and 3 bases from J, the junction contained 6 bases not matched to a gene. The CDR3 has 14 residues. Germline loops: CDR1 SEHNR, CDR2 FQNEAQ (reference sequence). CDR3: CASRAGTGHYEQYF. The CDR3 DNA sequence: TGTGCCAGCAGGGCCGGGACAGGGCACTACGAGCAGTACTTC.

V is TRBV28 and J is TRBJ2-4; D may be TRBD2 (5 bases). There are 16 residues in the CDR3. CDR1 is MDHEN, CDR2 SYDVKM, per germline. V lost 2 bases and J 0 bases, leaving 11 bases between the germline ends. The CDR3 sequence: CASSLEPGIAKNIQYF. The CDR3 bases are TGTGCCAGCAGTTTAGAGCCGGGGATAGCCAAAAACATTCAGTACTTC.

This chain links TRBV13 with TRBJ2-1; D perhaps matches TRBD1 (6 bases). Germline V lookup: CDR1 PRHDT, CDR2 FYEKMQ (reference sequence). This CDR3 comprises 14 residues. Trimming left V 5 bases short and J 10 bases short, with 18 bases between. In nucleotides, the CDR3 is TGTGCCAGCAGCACTGAGACAGGTTTTGACGAGCAGTTCTTC. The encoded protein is CASSTETGFDEQFF.

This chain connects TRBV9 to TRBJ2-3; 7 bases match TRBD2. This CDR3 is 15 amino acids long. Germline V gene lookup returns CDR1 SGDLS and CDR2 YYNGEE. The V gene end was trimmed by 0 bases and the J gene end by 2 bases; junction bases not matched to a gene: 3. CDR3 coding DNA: TGTGCCAGCAGCGTAGGGAGCGGGGTCACAGATACGCAGTATTTT. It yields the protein CASSVGSGVTDTQYF. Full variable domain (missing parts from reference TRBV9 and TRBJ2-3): DSGVTQTPKHLITATGQRVTLRCSPRSGDLSVYWYQQSLDQGLQFLIQYYNGEERAKGNILERFSAQQFPDLHSELNLSSLELGDSALYFCASSVGSGVTDTQYFGPGTRLTVL.

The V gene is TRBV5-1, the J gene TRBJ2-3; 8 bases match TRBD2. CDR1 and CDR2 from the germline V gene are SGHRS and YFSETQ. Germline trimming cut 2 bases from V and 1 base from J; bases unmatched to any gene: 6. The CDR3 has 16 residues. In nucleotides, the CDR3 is TGCGCCAGCAGCTTTCGAGCGGGAGAGGGCACAGATACGCAGTATTTT. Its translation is CASSFRAGEGTDTQYF.

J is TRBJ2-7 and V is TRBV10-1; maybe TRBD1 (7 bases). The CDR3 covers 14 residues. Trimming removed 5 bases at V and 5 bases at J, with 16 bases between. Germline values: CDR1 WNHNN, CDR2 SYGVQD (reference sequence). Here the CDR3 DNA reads TGCGCCAGCAGTAGGGGGGACAGTAGAAACGAGCAGTACTTC. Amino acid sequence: CASSRGDSRNEQYF.

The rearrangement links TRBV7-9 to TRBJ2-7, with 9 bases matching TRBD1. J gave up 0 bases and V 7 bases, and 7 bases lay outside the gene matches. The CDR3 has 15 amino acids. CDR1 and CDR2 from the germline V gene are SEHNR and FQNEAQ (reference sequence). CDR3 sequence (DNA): TGTGCCAGCACCATCGGGACAGGGAACTCCTACGAGCAGTACTTC. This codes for CASTIGTGNSYEQYF.

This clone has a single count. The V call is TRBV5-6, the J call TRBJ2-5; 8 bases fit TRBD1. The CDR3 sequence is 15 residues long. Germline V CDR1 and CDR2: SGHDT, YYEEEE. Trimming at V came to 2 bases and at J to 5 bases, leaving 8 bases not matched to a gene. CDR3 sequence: CASSFVHQGAETQYF. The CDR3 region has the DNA TGTGCCAGCAGCTTCGTTCACCAGGGGGCGGAGACCCAGTACTTC.

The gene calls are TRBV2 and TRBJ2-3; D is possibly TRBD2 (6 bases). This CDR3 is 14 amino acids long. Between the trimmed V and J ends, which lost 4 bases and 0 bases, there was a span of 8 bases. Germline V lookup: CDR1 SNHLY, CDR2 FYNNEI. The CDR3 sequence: CASSVGTSTDTQYF. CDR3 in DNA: TGTGCCAGCAGTGTTGGGACTAGCACAGATACGCAGTATTTT.

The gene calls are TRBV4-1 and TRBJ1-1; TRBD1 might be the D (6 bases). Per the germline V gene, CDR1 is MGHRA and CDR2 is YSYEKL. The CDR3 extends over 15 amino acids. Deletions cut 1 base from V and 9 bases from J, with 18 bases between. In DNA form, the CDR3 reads TGCGCCAGCAGCCAAGTGGGGGGCGTATCATCTCAAGCTTTCTTT. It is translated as CASSQVGGVSSQAFF.

The CDR3 region has the DNA TGTGCCAGCAGGAGGACAGGGGCCTACAATGAGCAGTTCTTC. As protein: CASRRTGAYNEQFF. This sequence joins TRBV6-5 and TRBJ2-1; 9 nucleotides match TRBD1. Trimming at V came to 6 bases and at J to 2 bases, leaving 2 bases not matched to a gene. The CDR3 consists of 14 residues. CDR1 is MNHEY and CDR2 is SVGAGI in the germline V gene.

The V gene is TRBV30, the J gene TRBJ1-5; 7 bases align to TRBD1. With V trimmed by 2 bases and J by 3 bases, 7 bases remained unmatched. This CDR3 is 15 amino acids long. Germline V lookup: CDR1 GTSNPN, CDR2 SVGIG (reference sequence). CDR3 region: CAWSLRDRDNQPQHF. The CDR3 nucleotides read TGTGCCTGGAGTCTCCGGGACAGAGACAATCAGCCCCAGCATTTT. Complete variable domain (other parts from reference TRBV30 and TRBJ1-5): SQTIHQWPATLVQPVGSPLSLECTVEGTSNPNLYWYRQAAGRGLQLLFYSVGIGQISSEVPQNLSASRPQDRQFILSSKKLLLSDSGFYLCAWSLRDRDNQPQHFGDGTRLSIL.

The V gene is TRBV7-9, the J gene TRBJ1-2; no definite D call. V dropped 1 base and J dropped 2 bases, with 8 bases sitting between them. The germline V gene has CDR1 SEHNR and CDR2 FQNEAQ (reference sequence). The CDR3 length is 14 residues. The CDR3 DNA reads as TGTGCCAGCAGCTTAGGTCGGGAAAACTATGGCTACACCTTC. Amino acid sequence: CASSLGRENYGYTF.

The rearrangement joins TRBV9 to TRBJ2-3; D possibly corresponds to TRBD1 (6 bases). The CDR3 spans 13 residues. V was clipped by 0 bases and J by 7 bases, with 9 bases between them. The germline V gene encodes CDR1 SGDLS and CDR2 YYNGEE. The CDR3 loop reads CASSVADRNTQYF. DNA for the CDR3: TGTGCCAGCAGCGTAGCAGACAGGAATACGCAGTATTTT.

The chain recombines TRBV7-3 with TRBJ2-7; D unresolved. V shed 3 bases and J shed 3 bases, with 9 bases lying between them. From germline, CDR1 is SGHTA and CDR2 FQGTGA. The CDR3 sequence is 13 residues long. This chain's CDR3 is CASSLVAGYEQYF. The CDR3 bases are TGTGCCAGCAGCTTGGTTGCCGGCTACGAGCAGTACTTC.

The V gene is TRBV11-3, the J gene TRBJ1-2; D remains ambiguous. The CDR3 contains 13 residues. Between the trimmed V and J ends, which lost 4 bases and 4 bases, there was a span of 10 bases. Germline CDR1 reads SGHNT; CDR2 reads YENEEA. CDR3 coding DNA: TGTGCCAGCAGCTACGGAGAGGGCTATGGCTACACCTTC. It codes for CASSYGEGYGYTF.

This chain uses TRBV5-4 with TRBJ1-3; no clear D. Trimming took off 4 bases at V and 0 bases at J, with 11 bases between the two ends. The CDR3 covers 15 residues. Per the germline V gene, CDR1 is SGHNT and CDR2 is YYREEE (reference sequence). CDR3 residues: CASSPGSPSGNTIYF. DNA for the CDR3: TGTGCCAGCAGCCCCGGGTCACCCTCTGGAAACACCATATATTTT.

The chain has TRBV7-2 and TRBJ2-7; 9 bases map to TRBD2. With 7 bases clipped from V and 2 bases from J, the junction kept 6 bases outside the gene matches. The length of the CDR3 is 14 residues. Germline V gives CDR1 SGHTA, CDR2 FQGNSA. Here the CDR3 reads CASTPTSGPYEQYF. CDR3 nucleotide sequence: TGTGCCAGCACCCCGACTAGCGGCCCCTACGAGCAGTACTTC.

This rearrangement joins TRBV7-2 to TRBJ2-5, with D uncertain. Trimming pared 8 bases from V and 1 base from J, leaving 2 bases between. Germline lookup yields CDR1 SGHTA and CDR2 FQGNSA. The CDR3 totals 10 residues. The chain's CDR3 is CASGQETQYF. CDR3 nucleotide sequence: TGTGCCAGCGGCCAAGAGACCCAGTACTTC.

CDR3 sequence: CASSEQMTSEGGYTF. The DNA of the CDR3 is TGTGCCAGCTCGGAACAGATGACCTCTGAAGGTGGCTACACCTTC. The V and J genes are TRBV18 and TRBJ1-2; D ambiguous. The CDR3 sequence is 15 residues long. Trimming took off 6 bases at V and 7 bases at J, with 21 bases between the two ends. Germline lookup yields CDR1 KGHSH and CDR2 LQKENI.

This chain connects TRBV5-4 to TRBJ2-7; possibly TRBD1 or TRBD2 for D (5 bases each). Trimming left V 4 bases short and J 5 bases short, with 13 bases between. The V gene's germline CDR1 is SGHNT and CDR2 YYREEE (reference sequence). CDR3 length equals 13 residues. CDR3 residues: CASSPDGDHEQYF. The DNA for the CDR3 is TGTGCCAGCAGCCCCGACGGGGACCACGAGCAGTACTTC.

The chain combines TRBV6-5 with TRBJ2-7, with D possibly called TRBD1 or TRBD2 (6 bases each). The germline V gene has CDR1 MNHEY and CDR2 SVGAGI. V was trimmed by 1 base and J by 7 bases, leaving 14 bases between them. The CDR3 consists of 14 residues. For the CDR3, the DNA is TGTGCCAGCAGTTACTGGGGACAAGGAGGGGAGCAGTACTTC. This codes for CASSYWGQGGEQYF.

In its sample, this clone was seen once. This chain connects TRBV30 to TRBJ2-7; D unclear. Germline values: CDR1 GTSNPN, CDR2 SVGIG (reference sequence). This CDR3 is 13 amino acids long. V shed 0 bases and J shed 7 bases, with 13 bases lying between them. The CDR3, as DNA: TGTGCCTGGAGTGTACAGACGGTGGGGGAGCAGTACTTC. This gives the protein CAWSVQTVGEQYF.

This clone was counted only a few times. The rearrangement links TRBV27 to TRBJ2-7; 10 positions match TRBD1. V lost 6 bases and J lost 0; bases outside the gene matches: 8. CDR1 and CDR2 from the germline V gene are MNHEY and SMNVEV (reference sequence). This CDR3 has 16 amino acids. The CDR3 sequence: CASRRDRGSVSYEQYF. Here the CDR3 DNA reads TGTGCCAGCAGAAGGGACAGGGGATCGGTCTCCTACGAGCAGTACTTC.

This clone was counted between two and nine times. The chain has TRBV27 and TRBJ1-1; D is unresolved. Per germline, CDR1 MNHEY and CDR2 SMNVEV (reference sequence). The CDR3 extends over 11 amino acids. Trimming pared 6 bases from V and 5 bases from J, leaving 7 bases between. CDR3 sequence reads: CASRIGTEAFF. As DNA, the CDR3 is TGTGCCAGCAGGATCGGGACTGAAGCTTTCTTT.

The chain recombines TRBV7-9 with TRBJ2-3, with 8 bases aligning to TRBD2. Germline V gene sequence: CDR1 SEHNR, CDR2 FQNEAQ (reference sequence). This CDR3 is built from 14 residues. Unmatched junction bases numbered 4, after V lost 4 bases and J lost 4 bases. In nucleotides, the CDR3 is TGTGCCAGCAGCTCCGGAGCGGGAGCAGATACGCAGTATTTT. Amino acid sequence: CASSSGAGADTQYF.